This T cell receptor beta chain emerged from a study of shared clonotypes between healthy human individuals. Trimming cost V 3 bases and J 3 bases; bases outside gene matches: 9. CDR1 is LGHNA, CDR2 YNFKEQ, per germline. The CDR3 is 16 residues long. In regard to this clone: The antigen is unknown.

Libraries were prepared by immunoSEQ multiplex PCR; TCRdb keeps only in-frame clonotypes and omits some of them. The sample has a few million clones; approximately 92% are singletons. Regarding the study as a whole: Clonotype sharing among the donors was expected to vary with sequencing depth.

This chain connects TRBV4-2 to TRBJ2-3; 7 nucleotides line up with TRBD2. Material: naive CD4+ T cells sorted from blood. Specified subset: CD45RA+ positively selected. This receptor was taken from a man aged 18-30 years in good health. CDR3: CASSHPRSGNTDTQYF. For the CDR3, the DNA is TGTGCCAGCAGCCACCCTAGGAGCGGGAATACAGATACGCAGTATTTT.